The 20 T cell receptor beta chains in this list originate from one sample, sequenced in a study of CD8 T cells in ankylosing spondylitis. TCRdb re-analysed the 5' RACE reads in MiXCR, keeping a single row per CDR3 protein. In the table there are 150,000 to 200,000 distinct CDR3 sequences, around a third of which are singletons. Sequenced material: synovial fluid, either unsorted or a sorted T cell fraction (not recorded which). The receptors here all came from a male donor with ankylosing spondylitis.

Many counts were recorded for this clonotype. The chain recombines TRBV6-1 with TRBJ2-7; 7 bases match TRBD1. The V gene's germline CDR1 is MNHNS and CDR2 SASEGT. Trimming removed 3 bases from V and 5 bases from J; junction bases left unmatched: 4. The CDR3 totals 13 residues. DNA for the CDR3: TGTGCCAGCAGTGATAGGGGGCTAAACGAGCAGTACTTC. Residues: CASSDRGLNEQYF.

J is TRBJ2-7 and V is TRBV29-1; D is perhaps TRBD1 (5 bases). The CDR3 is 12 residues long. Trimming removed 5 bases at V and 0 bases at J, with 8 bases between. Germline loops: CDR1 SQVTM, CDR2 ANQGSEA. CDR3 sequence: CSVQGASYEQYF. The CDR3 bases are TGCAGCGTTCAGGGTGCCTCCTACGAGCAGTACTTC.

This clonotype was found many times. The chain carries TRBV4-2 and TRBJ1-4; D remains ambiguous. Germline V gene lookup returns CDR1 LGHNA and CDR2 YNFKEQ. CDR3 length: 13 amino acids. V lost 0 bases, J lost 12 bases, and 11 bases lay in between. In nucleotides, the CDR3 is TGTGCCAGCAGCCAAGACCTAGAACGGGAACTGTTTTTT. It codes for CASSQDLERELFF.

This clonotype was counted a few times. This chain links TRBV7-8 with TRBJ2-1; 9 nucleotides match TRBD2. CDR1 and CDR2 (germline): SGHVS, FQNEAQ. The CDR3 consists of 15 residues. V trimming: 5 bases; J trimming: 5 bases; junction bases outside the gene matches: 7. CDR3 nucleotide sequence: TGTGCCAGCAGCCCTAGGACTAGCGCGGACAATGAGCAGTTCTTC. It translates to CASSPRTSADNEQFF.

This clonotype came up many times. V usage is TRBV12-3 or TRBV12-4 and J usage is TRBJ2-5; 14 bases match TRBD2. The ends lost 10 bases at V and 3 bases at J; junction bases unmatched: 13. The CDR3 covers 17 residues. The CDR3 loop reads CATSRGTSGSPEETQYF. CDR3 in DNA: TGTGCCACCTCGAGGGGGACTAGCGGGAGTCCGGAAGAGACCCAGTACTTC.

There are a few counts of this clonotype. V usage is TRBV7-6 and J usage is TRBJ2-2, with unresolved D. This CDR3 spans 14 amino acids. The germline CDR1 and CDR2 sequences are SGHVS and FNYEAQ. V lost 0 bases and J lost 5, with 7 bases in between. CDR3 loop: CASSLALVTGELFF. In DNA, the CDR3 is TGTGCCAGCAGCTTAGCGCTGGTTACCGGGGAGCTGTTTTTT.

The table lists this clonotype with many counts. This chain uses TRBV7-2 with TRBJ1-1, with a tentative D call TRBD1 (6 bases). This CDR3 is 16 amino acids long. Germline-derived CDR1 and CDR2 are SGHTA and FQGNSA. Trimming left V 1 base short and J 1 base short, with 13 bases between. The DNA of the CDR3 is TGTGCCAGCAGCTTAGGTCCGTACAGGGCGAACACTGAAGCTTTCTTT. Protein product: CASSLGPYRANTEAFF.

The chain combines TRBV6-1 with TRBJ1-1; no firm D call. The CDR3 is 13 amino acids. V was shortened by 9 bases and J by 5 bases, with 16 bases between the two germline ends. CDR1 is MNHNS and CDR2 is SASEGT in the germline V gene. CDR3 residues: CASRLGFLTEAFF. The CDR3 nucleotides read TGTGCCAGTCGGTTGGGGTTTTTGACTGAAGCTTTCTTT.

V is TRBV7-2 and J is TRBJ2-1; 7 nucleotides match TRBD1. CDR3 length equals 15 residues. The V segment lost 1 base and the J segment 4 bases; nucleotides outside the gene matches: 4. Germline V gene data show CDR1 as SGHTA and CDR2 as FQGNSA. The CDR3 bases are TGTGCCAGCAGCTTAGGACAGGGAAGATACAATGAGCAGTTCTTC. Translating it yields CASSLGQGRYNEQFF.

This clonotype was observed a few times. This chain connects TRBV7-9 to TRBJ2-1; D may match TRBD1 or TRBD2 (5 bases each). Between the trimmed V and J ends, which lost 5 bases and 4 bases, there was a span of 21 bases. CDR1 is SEHNR, CDR2 FQNEAQ, per germline (reference sequence). This CDR3 has 17 residues. Here the CDR3 DNA reads TGTGCCAGCAGCCCCAGGTTTGGGCAGGGACCTTACAATGAGCAGTTCTTC. It translates to CASSPRFGQGPYNEQFF.

The V and J genes are TRBV2 and TRBJ2-7, with D hard to call. From germline, CDR1 is SNHLY and CDR2 FYNNEI. Between the trimmed V and J ends, which lost 4 bases and 3 bases, there was a span of 4 bases. This CDR3 spans 11 amino acids. Here the CDR3 reads CASSGVYEQYF. The CDR3 bases are TGTGCCAGCAGTGGGGTCTACGAGCAGTACTTC.

This clonotype showed up just a few times. V usage is TRBV20-1 and J usage is TRBJ1-5, with TRBD1 identical over 8 bases. Germline V CDR1 and CDR2: DFQATT, SNEGSKA (reference sequence). V dropped 8 bases and J dropped 3; count of bases not matched to a gene: 6. The CDR3 extends over 13 amino acids. The CDR3 loop is CSSGQANNQPQHF. CDR3 DNA: TGCAGTTCGGGACAGGCCAACAATCAGCCCCAGCATTTT.

The gene calls are TRBV27 and TRBJ1-4; no clear D. This CDR3 is 18 amino acids long. Trimming removed 5 bases at V and 8 bases at J, with 27 bases between. In germline, CDR1 is MNHEY, CDR2 SMNVEV (reference sequence). The CDR3 coding sequence is TGTGCCAGCAGTACCACCCTTGGCACCAAAACACCTGTGGAAAAACTGTTTTTT. Translation gives CASSTTLGTKTPVEKLFF.

V usage is TRBV5-1 and J usage is TRBJ2-3; 7 bases line up with TRBD1. This CDR3 contains 13 residues. Losses at the gene ends were 4 bases for V and 1 base for J; bases not matched to a gene: 0. Germline CDR1 is SGHRS and CDR2 is YFSETQ. Written as DNA, the CDR3 is TGCGCCAGCAGCGGACAGGGCACAGATACGCAGTATTTT. Amino acid sequence: CASSGQGTDTQYF. Using reference TRBV5-1 and TRBJ2-3 for the parts outside the CDR3, the full variable domain is KAGVTQTPRYLIKTRGQQVTLSCSPISGHRSVSWYQQTPGQGLQFLFEYFSETQRNKGNFPGRFSGRQFSNSRSEMNVSTLELGDSALYLCASSGQGTDTQYFGPGTRLTVL.

This clonotype turned up a few times. The chain has TRBV5-1 and TRBJ2-5; 7 nucleotides agree with TRBD1. V dropped 4 bases and J dropped 4; count of bases not matched to a gene: 4. This CDR3 has 13 residues. The germline V gene encodes CDR1 SGHRS and CDR2 YFSETQ. CDR3 region: CASSTNRGETQYF. DNA of the CDR3: TGCGCCAGCAGCACCAACAGGGGAGAGACCCAGTACTTC.

The J gene is TRBJ2-5, the V gene TRBV29-1, with D possibly being TRBD1 (6 bases). This CDR3 has 14 amino acids. V shed 6 bases and J shed 4 bases, with 18 bases lying between them. Germline V gives CDR1 SQVTM, CDR2 ANQGSEA. The CDR3 nucleotides are TGCAGCGTCACGACAGGAGCCTACGGAGAGACCCAGTACTTC. Translation: CSVTTGAYGETQYF.

The rearrangement links TRBV28 to TRBJ1-5; D is uncertain. V lost 5 bases and J 4 bases, leaving 12 bases between the germline ends. CDR3 length equals 14 residues. Germline V gene sequence: CDR1 MDHEN, CDR2 SYDVKM. The DNA for the CDR3 is TGTGCCAGCAGTCCCGACACTTTAAATCAGCCCCAGCATTTT. Encoded protein: CASSPDTLNQPQHF.

The V call is TRBV20-1, the J call TRBJ2-3, with no clear D. There are 14 residues in the CDR3. Trimming left V 3 bases short and J 3 bases short, with 13 bases between. Looked up from germline, CDR1 is DFQATT and CDR2 is SNEGSKA (reference sequence). Here the CDR3 DNA reads TGCAGTGCTAGCGGGCCCTTAGGGACAGATACGCAGTATTTT. Its translation: CSASGPLGTDTQYF.

This clonotype came up a few times. This chain joins TRBV20-1 and TRBJ1-2; no clear D. CDR3 size: 12 residues. V was trimmed by 0 bases and J by 5 bases, leaving 7 bases between them. In germline, CDR1 is DFQATT, CDR2 SNEGSKA (reference sequence). CDR3 sequence reads: CSAREASYGYTF. The CDR3 DNA follows: TGCAGTGCTAGAGAAGCCAGTTATGGCTACACCTTC.

The J gene is TRBJ2-1, the V gene TRBV6-1; no reliable D call. Germline loops: CDR1 MNHNS, CDR2 SASEGT. The CDR3 sequence is 11 residues long. V was cut by 2 bases and J by 7 bases, with 3 bases left in between. This CDR3 reads CASSELNEQFF. CDR3 nucleotide sequence: TGTGCCAGCAGTGAATTAAATGAGCAGTTCTTC.